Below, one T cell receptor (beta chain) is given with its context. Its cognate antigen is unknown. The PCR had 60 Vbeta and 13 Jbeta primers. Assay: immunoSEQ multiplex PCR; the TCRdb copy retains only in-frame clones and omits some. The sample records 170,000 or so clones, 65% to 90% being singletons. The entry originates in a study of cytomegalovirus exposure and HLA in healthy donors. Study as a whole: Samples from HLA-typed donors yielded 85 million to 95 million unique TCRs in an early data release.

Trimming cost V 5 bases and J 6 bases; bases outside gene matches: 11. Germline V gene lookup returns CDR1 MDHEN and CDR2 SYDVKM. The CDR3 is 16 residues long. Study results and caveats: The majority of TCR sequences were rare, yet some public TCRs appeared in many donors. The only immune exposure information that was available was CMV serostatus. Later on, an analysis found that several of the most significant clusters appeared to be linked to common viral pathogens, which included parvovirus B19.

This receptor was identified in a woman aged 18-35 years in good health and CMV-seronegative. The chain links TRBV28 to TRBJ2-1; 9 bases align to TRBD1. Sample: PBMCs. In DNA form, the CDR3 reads TGTGCCAGCAGTCTAACACCGGGACAGGGAGGCAATGAGCAGTTCTTC. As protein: CASSLTPGQGGNEQFF. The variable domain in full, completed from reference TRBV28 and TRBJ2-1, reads DVKVTQSSRYLVKRTGEKVFLECVQDMDHENMFWYRQDPGLGLRLIYFSYDVKMKEKGDIPEGYSVSREKKERFSLILESASTNQTSMYLCASSLTPGQGGNEQFFGPGTRLTVL.